This paragraph reports one T cell receptor (beta chain). The data derive from a study of control samples from healthy donors and cancer patients. CDR3 length: 13 amino acids. Per germline, CDR1 SEHNR and CDR2 FQNEAQ (reference sequence). The germline V and J ends were trimmed by 1 base and 3 bases, with 7 bases remaining between them. Method: immunoSEQ multiplex PCR; TCRdb's copy keeps in-frame clones and lacks some. This table has roughly 150,000 clones, just over 85% appearing once. V usage is TRBV7-9 and J usage is TRBJ2-7; no reliable D call. The specimen was blood. The TCR was taken from a man aged 18 to 30 in good health. The CDR3 DNA sequence: TGTGCCAGCAGCTTAGGTCATTACTACGAGCAGTACTTC. It is translated as CASSLGHYYEQYF.